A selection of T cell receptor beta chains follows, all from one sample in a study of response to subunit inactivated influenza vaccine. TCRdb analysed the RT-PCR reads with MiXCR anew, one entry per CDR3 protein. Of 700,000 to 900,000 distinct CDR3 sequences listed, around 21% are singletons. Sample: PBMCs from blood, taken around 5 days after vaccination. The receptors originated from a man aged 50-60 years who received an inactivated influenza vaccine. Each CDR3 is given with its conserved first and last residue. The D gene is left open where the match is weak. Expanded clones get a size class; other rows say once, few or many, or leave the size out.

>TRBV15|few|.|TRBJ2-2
CATSREGRATGELFF
TGTGCCACCAGCAGAGAGGGACGGGCCACCGGGGAGCTGTTTTTT
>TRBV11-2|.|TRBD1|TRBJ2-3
CASSVNRGRTDTQYF
TGTGCCAGCAGCGTCAACAGGGGGCGCACAGATACGCAGTATTTT
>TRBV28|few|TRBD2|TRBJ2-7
CASRSGLTSGYSYEQYF
TGTGCCAGCAGATCGGGTTTAACTAGCGGGTACTCCTACGAGCAGTACTTC
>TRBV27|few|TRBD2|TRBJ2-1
CASSTGTSGFRSSYNEQFF
TGTGCCAGCAGCACCGGGACTAGCGGATTCAGAAGCTCCTACAATGAGCAGTTCTTC
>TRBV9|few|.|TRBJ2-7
CASSPPDPGYEQYF
TGTGCCAGCAGCCCCCCCGACCCCGGGTACGAGCAGTACTTC
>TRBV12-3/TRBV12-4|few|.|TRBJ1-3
CASSAHAGNTIYF
TGTGCCAGCAGTGCACACGCCGGAAACACCATATATTTT
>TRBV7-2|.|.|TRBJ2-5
CASSLAGAKETQYF
TGTGCCAGCAGCTTAGCCGGGGCCAAAGAGACCCAGTACTTC
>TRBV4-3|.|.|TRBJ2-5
CASSQDLAGDGLGETQYF
TGCGCCAGCAGCCAAGATTTGGCAGGGGACGGCTTGGGAGAGACCCAGTACTTC
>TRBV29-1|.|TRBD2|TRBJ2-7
CSVAGGVAYEQYF
TGCAGCGTTGCCGGGGGGGTGGCCTACGAGCAGTACTTC
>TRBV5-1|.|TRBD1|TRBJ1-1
CASSLAPGQGNTEAFF
TGCGCCAGCAGCTTGGCTCCGGGACAGGGAAACACTGAAGCTTTCTTT
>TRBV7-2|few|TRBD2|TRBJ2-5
CASSLSPSGGGETQYF
TGTGCCAGCAGCTTAAGTCCTAGCGGGGGGGGAGAGACCCAGTACTTC
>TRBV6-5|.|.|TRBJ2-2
CASSYSSGGRGLLFF
TGTGCCAGCAGTTACTCGTCGGGGGGCAGAGGTTTGCTGTTTTTT
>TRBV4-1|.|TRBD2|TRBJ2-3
CASSLPASGPTQYF
TGCGCCAGCAGCCTGCCGGCTAGCGGGCCTACGCAGTATTTT
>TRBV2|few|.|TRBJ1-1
CASSEGWGTEAFF
TGTGCCAGCAGCGAAGGGTGGGGCACTGAAGCTTTCTTT
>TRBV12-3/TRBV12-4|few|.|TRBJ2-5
CASSISQGSGTQYF
TGTGCCAGCAGTATCTCACAGGGTTCGGGGACCCAGTACTTC
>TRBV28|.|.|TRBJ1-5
CASSLLTGRNQPQHF
TGTGCCAGCAGTTTATTAACGGGGAGGAATCAGCCCCAGCATTTT
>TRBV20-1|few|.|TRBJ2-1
CSARVGPDAEQFF
TGCAGTGCTAGAGTGGGCCCAGACGCTGAGCAGTTCTTC
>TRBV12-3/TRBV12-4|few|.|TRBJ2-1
CASSPFGSGEQFF
TGTGCCAGCAGTCCATTCGGGTCTGGTGAGCAGTTCTTC
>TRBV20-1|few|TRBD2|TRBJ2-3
CSASTRTSGTDTQYF
TGCAGTGCTAGTACCCGGACTAGCGGCACAGATACGCAGTATTTT
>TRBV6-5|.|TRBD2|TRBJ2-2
CASSYSGSGSGELFF
TGTGCCAGCAGTTACTCGGGTAGCGGGAGTGGGGAGCTGTTTTTT
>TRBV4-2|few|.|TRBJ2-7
CASSQTSTYEQYF
TGTGCCAGCAGCCAGACTAGTACCTACGAGCAGTACTTC
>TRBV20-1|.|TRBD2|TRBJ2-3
CSASGTSHSTDTQYF
TGCAGTGCTAGTGGGACTAGTCATTCAACGGATACGCAGTATTTT
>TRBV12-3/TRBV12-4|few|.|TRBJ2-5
CASRGGTPQLAQYF
TGTGCCAGCAGAGGTGGGACTCCCCAGTTGGCCCAGTACTTC
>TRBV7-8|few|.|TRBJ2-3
CASSLWGQGRTTDTQYF
TGTGCCAGCAGCTTATGGGGCCAGGGCAGAACAACAGATACGCAGTATTTT
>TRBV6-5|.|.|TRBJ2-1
CASSYGRDNEQFF
TGTGCCAGCAGTTACGGCCGGGACAATGAGCAGTTCTTC
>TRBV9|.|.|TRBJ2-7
CASARQLIPYEQYF
TGTGCCAGCGCGCGGCAGCTCATCCCCTACGAGCAGTACTTC
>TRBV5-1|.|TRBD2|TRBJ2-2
CASSSGGTSAPGELFF
TGCGCCAGCAGCTCTGGAGGGACTAGCGCTCCCGGGGAGCTGTTTTTT
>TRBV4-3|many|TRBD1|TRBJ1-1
CASSQDMWGFGGQGLAFF
TGCGCCAGCAGCCAAGATATGTGGGGATTCGGGGGACAGGGGCTAGCTTTCTTT
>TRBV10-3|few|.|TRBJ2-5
CAISDSDGETQYF
TGTGCCATCAGTGACTCGGACGGAGAGACCCAGTACTTC
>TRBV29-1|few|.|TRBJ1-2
CSVDGSGVHGYTF
TGCAGCGTTGACGGGTCTGGGGTCCATGGCTACACCTTC
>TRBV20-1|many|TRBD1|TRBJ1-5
CSARETGTGGHQPQHF
TGCAGTGCTAGAGAGACCGGGACAGGGGGCCATCAGCCCCAGCATTTT
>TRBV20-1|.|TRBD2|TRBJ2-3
CSASGTSGDTDTQYF
TGCAGTGCTAGTGGGACTAGCGGAGACACAGATACGCAGTATTTT
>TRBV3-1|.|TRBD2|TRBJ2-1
CASSRGGTKYNEQFF
TGTGCCAGCAGCCGCGGGGGGACGAAATACAATGAGCAGTTCTTC
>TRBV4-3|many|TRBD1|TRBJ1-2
CASSLDRGDIYGYTF
TGCGCCAGCAGTCTCGACAGGGGGGATATCTATGGCTACACCTTC
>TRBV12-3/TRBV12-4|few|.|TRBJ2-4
CASSLGDTYIAKNIQYF
TGTGCCAGCAGTTTGGGGGACACGTATATAGCCAAAAACATTCAGTACTTC
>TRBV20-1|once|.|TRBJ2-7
CSARELREVGEQYF
TGCAGTGCTAGAGAGCTCAGGGAGGTAGGGGAGCAGTACTTC
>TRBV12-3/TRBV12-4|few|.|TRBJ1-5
CASSSIGGNQPQHF
TGTGCCAGCAGTTCTATCGGTGGCAATCAGCCCCAGCATTTT
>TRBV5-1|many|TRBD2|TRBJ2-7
CASSLVGEGYEQYF
TGCGCCAGCAGCTTGGTGGGGGAGGGGTACGAGCAGTACTTC
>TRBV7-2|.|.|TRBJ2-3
CASSFNQEIFTDTQYF
TGTGCCAGCAGCTTTAATCAGGAAATATTTACAGATACGCAGTATTTT
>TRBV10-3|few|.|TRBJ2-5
CAISESTWGETQYF
TGTGCCATCAGTGAGTCCACCTGGGGAGAGACCCAGTACTTC
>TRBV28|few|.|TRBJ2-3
CASRWGTGVSEDTQYF
TGTGCCAGCAGGTGGGGGACGGGAGTCAGTGAAGATACGCAGTATTTT
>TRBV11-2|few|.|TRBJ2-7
CASSLRQANSYEQYF
TGTGCCAGCAGCTTACGGCAAGCTAACTCCTACGAGCAGTACTTC
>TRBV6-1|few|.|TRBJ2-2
CASSPTWVANTGELFF
TGTGCCAGCAGTCCCACCTGGGTCGCGAACACCGGGGAGCTGTTTTTT
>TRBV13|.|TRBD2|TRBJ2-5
CASSPSGGLQETQYF
TGTGCCAGCAGCCCTAGCGGGGGTCTCCAAGAGACCCAGTACTTC
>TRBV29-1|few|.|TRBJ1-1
CSVPRGTSEAFF
TGCAGCGTTCCCCGCGGGACGTCTGAAGCTTTCTTT
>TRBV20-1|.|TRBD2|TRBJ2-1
CSAWTSGRQFF
TGCAGTGCTTGGACTAGCGGACGGCAGTTCTTC
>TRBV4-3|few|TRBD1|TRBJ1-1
CASSQGIGGAGGLTEAFF
TGCGCCAGCAGCCAAGGGATCGGTGGGGCAGGGGGTCTCACTGAAGCTTTCTTT
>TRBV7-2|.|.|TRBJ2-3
CASSFAGLDTDTQYF
TGTGCCAGCAGCTTTGCCGGCCTAGACACAGATACGCAGTATTTT
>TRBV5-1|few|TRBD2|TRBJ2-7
CASSSGLAGWYEQYF
TGCGCCAGCAGCTCGGGACTAGCGGGGTGGTACGAGCAGTACTTC